This T cell receptor beta chain was sequenced for a study of cytomegalovirus exposure and HLA in healthy donors. Across the whole study: There were about 85 million unique TCRs (from HLA-typed donors) in an early data release.

Remarks on this clone: Its cognate antigen is unknown.

Study observations and caveats: TCR beta chain V- and J-gene trimming was linked, in a later analysis, to a missense variant in DCLRE1C. A later analysis associated roughly 15,000 TCR beta sequences with HLA alleles at a 0.05 false discovery rate. A later analysis found most CMV-associated TCR beta chains apparently HLA-restricted.

PCR was performed using 60 Vbeta and 13 Jbeta primers. Clones were read by immunoSEQ multiplex PCR, and TCRdb kept only the in-frame ones, dropping some. The repertoire shows around 75,000 clones; the top ten hold around 1.6%. The material sequenced was PBMCs. This receptor was obtained from a woman aged 55-70 years in good health and CMV-seronegative.

The CDR3 DNA follows: TGCGCCAGCAGCCTCTCTAGCGCGGATAGCACAGATACGCAGTATTTT. Translation gives CASSLSSADSTDTQYF. V usage is TRBV5-1 and J usage is TRBJ2-3; D possibly corresponds to TRBD2 (6 bases). CDR1 and CDR2 from the germline V gene are SGHRS and YFSETQ. The V gene lost 4 bases and the J gene lost 0 bases, with 15 bases spanning the gap. The CDR3 consists of 16 residues.